This entry lists 14 T cell receptor beta chains sequenced from one sample in a study of blood T cells in healthy people across ages. Using a J-beta primer mix together with a sample-barcoded 5' primer, a second PCR was run for about 7 to 12 cycles. TCRdb used MiXCR to reprocess the 5' RACE reads, holding one entry per CDR3 protein. The table includes about 780,000 distinct CDR3 sequences, 55% to 65% detected once. The sample comprised blood. Receptor source: a man aged 25 to 40 in good health.

The chain employs TRBV7-2 and TRBJ1-1; D remains unclear. Germline CDR1 and CDR2: SGHTA and FQGNSA. The CDR3 runs 14 residues. Trimming left V 5 bases short and J 1 base short, with 11 bases between. The DNA of the CDR3 is TGTGCCAGCAGCCGGCCCAACAAGAACACTGAAGCTTTCTTT. Protein: CASSRPNKNTEAFF.

This sequence joins TRBV29-1 and TRBJ2-3; TRBD1 is a possible D gene (5 bases). Germline V gives CDR1 SQVTM, CDR2 ANQGSEA. The CDR3 runs 14 residues. Trimming pared 6 bases from V and 4 bases from J, leaving 17 bases between. The CDR3 nucleotides read TGCAGCGTCTCCCGGACAAGGTTCCCAGATACGCAGTATTTT. Its protein is CSVSRTRFPDTQYF.

The gene calls are TRBV6-5 and TRBJ2-5; 7 bases align to TRBD1. Trimming cost V 0 bases and J 7 bases; bases outside gene matches: 14. Germline CDR1 MNHEY, CDR2 SVGAGI. The CDR3 sequence is 17 residues long. CDR3 sequence reads: CASSYSGRQGMSATQYF. The DNA for the CDR3 is TGTGCCAGCAGTTACTCGGGGAGACAGGGTATGTCCGCGACCCAGTACTTC.

V usage is TRBV6-1 and J usage is TRBJ1-5; D remains ambiguous. Germline V lookup: CDR1 MNHNS, CDR2 SASEGT. This CDR3 is 13 amino acids long. Trimming took off 6 bases at V and 7 bases at J, with 13 bases between the two ends. The CDR3 bases are TGTGCCAGCAGAGAACTTGATCGACAGCCCCAGCATTTT. Protein sequence: CASRELDRQPQHF.

The genes are TRBV6-5 and TRBJ2-1; 9 bases line up with TRBD1. This CDR3 is 13 amino acids long. V was clipped by 10 bases and J by 4 bases; unmatched bases: 5. Germline CDR1 is MNHEY and CDR2 is SVGAGI. The DNA of the CDR3 is TGTGCCACCCGGACAGGGGATTACAATGAGCAGTTCTTC. This codes for CATRTGDYNEQFF.

This clonotype has a single count. The chain employs TRBV20-1 and TRBJ2-6; TRBD1 agrees at 8 bases. Germline CDR1 is DFQATT and CDR2 is SNEGSKA (reference sequence). V dropped 3 bases and J dropped 3; count of bases not matched to a gene: 4. The CDR3 runs to 15 residues. CDR3 amino acids: CSARTGVIGANVLTF. DNA for the CDR3: TGCAGTGCTAGGACAGGGGTCATTGGGGCCAACGTCCTGACTTTC.

J is TRBJ2-1 and V is TRBV9; maybe TRBD2 (5 bases). Germline-derived CDR1 and CDR2 are SGDLS and YYNGEE. V dropped 0 bases and J dropped 0 bases, with 13 bases sitting between them. The CDR3 contains 17 residues. CDR3 amino acids: CASSVVGSQSSYNEQFF. CDR3 nucleotides: TGTGCCAGCAGCGTAGTAGGGAGTCAAAGCTCCTACAATGAGCAGTTCTTC.

V and J are TRBV6-5 and TRBJ2-7; D is possibly TRBD1 or TRBD2 (5 bases each). With 4 bases removed from V and 0 bases from J, the gap between germline ends came to 10 bases. There are 14 residues in the CDR3. The germline gives CDR1 MNHEY, CDR2 SVGAGI. In nucleotides, the CDR3 is TGTGCCAGCAGTTGGGGACCGAACTCCTACGAGCAGTACTTC. This sequence encodes CASSWGPNSYEQYF.

This clonotype was found once. The chain uses TRBV2 and TRBJ2-4; TRBD1 might be the D (5 bases). TRBJ2-7 explains the end of the DNA better; the J call may be wrong. Per the germline V gene, CDR1 is SNHLY and CDR2 is FYNNEI. This CDR3 is built from 17 residues. The CDR3 DNA sequence: TGTGCCAGCAGTGAAGCTGCAACCGCGACAGCGCGATACGAGCAGTACTTC. It is translated as CASSEAATATARYEQYF.

This chain joins TRBV7-9 and TRBJ2-4; D is possibly TRBD1 (6 bases). The J call may be mistaken, given a closer DNA end match to TRBJ2-7. Germline V gene sequence: CDR1 SEHNR, CDR2 FQNEAQ (reference sequence). This CDR3 has 16 amino acids. The CDR3 DNA follows: TGTGCCAGCAGCTTAGGGTACGGGACACCTTCCTACGAGCAGTACTTC. Protein: CASSLGYGTPSYEQYF.

This clonotype was picked up a small number of times. The J gene is TRBJ1-4, the V gene TRBV4-3, with 7 bases identical to TRBD1. The CDR3 contains 16 residues. CDR1 and CDR2 (germline): LGHNA, YSLEER. The junction had 8 bases not matched to a gene; V was cut back by 0 bases and J by 7 bases. CDR3 nucleotides: TGCGCCAGCAGCCAAGATATATCAGGGGGTGGTGAAAAACTGTTTTTT. This translates into CASSQDISGGGEKLFF.

This chain's CDR3 is CASSQQPGLAMGEQYF. CDR3 DNA: TGTGCCAGCAGCCAACAACCGGGACTAGCGATGGGCGAGCAGTACTTC. The chain is built from TRBV3-1 and TRBJ2-7; 10 nucleotides agree with TRBD2. J gave up 6 bases and V 2 bases, and 10 bases lay outside the gene matches. Germline loops: CDR1 LGHDT, CDR2 YNNKEL (reference sequence). The CDR3 runs to 16 residues.

V usage is TRBV29-1 and J usage is TRBJ2-5; D gene uncertain. The assigned J gene may be wrong: the sequence end matches TRBJ2-7 better. The CDR3 sequence is 14 residues long. The germline gives CDR1 SQVTM, CDR2 ANQGSEA. As DNA, the CDR3 is TGCAGCGTTGAGACGGACGGCAGGTCACGCGAGCAGTACTTC. Its protein product is CSVETDGRSREQYF.

This clonotype was seen a handful of times. J is TRBJ2-7 and V is TRBV4-3; 7 bases align to TRBD1. Germline V gene sequence: CDR1 LGHNA, CDR2 YSLEER. The V gene end was trimmed by 1 base and the J gene end by 4 bases; junction bases not matched to a gene: 10. The CDR3 is 16 amino acids. This CDR3 reads CASSQGEGGKIYEQYF. The CDR3 coding sequence is TGCGCCAGCAGCCAAGGGGAAGGGGGCAAGATTTACGAGCAGTACTTC.